A single sample is the source of the 8 T cell receptor beta chains below, sequenced in a study of T cells after yellow fever vaccination. TCRdb re-analysed the 5' RACE reads in MiXCR, keeping a single row per CDR3 protein. The sample lists a few hundred thousand distinct CDR3 sequences, 3% to 3.5% seen once, with approximately 3.5% in the top ten. The source was CD4+ T cells sorted from PBMCs, collected 10 days after the yellow fever booster vaccination. The receptor set was obtained from a young man who received the YFV17D yellow fever vaccine.

This clonotype was counted ten times or more. The chain couples TRBV7-3 to TRBJ2-1; tentatively, D is TRBD2 (6 bases). This CDR3 has 14 amino acids. Germline assignment: CDR1 SGHTA and CDR2 FQGTGA. Between the trimmed V and J ends, which lost 5 bases and 5 bases, there was a span of 13 bases. The CDR3 here is CASSLGLSNNEQFF. The CDR3 DNA is TGTGCCAGCAGCCTCGGACTATCCAACAATGAGCAGTTCTTC.

This clonotype was seen a handful of times. The gene calls are TRBV2 and TRBJ1-5; 9 nucleotides match TRBD1. The CDR3 extends over 15 amino acids. V trimming: 6 bases; J trimming: 0 bases; junction bases outside the gene matches: 3. The germline CDR1 and CDR2 sequences are SNHLY and FYNNEI. The CDR3 DNA reads as TGTGCCAGCAGGGGACAGGGCCTTAGCAATCAGCCCCAGCATTTT. As protein: CASRGQGLSNQPQHF.

Only a few counts were recorded for this clonotype. The V and J genes are TRBV30 and TRBJ2-4; D ambiguous. Germline lookup yields CDR1 GTSNPN and CDR2 SVGIG (reference sequence). The V gene lost 3 bases and the J gene lost 0 bases, with 6 bases spanning the gap. The CDR3 totals 13 residues. CDR3 nucleotides: TGTGCCTGGAGCTCACTAGCCAAAAACATTCAGTACTTC. This translates into CAWSSLAKNIQYF. Combining the CDR3 with reference TRBV30 and TRBJ2-4 gives the whole variable domain SQTIHQWPATLVQPVGSPLSLECTVEGTSNPNLYWYRQAAGRGLQLLFYSVGIGQISSEVPQNLSASRPQDRQFILSSKKLLLSDSGFYLCAWSSLAKNIQYFGAGTRLSVL.

This clonotype has more than one count but fewer than ten. This sequence joins TRBV18 and TRBJ2-1, with 7 bases aligning to TRBD2. CDR1 and CDR2 (germline): KGHSH, LQKENI. V gave up 6 bases and J gave up 7 bases; unmatched junction bases: 12. CDR3 size: 15 residues. The CDR3 reads CASSLLGLELNEQFF. The DNA of the CDR3 is TGTGCCAGCTCCTTACTAGGACTAGAACTGAATGAGCAGTTCTTC. Full variable domain (missing parts from reference TRBV18 and TRBJ2-1): NAGVMQNPRHLVRRRGQEARLRCSPMKGHSHVYWYRQLPEEGLKFMVYLQKENIIDESGMPKERFSAEFPKEGPSILRIQQVVRGDSAAYFCASSLLGLELNEQFFGPGTRLTVL.

This clonotype was detected ten times or more. This chain joins TRBV3-1 and TRBJ1-2; D uncertain. Trimming removed 0 bases from V and 8 bases from J, with 13 bases in between. Germline V gene lookup returns CDR1 LGHDT and CDR2 YNNKEL (reference sequence). This CDR3 has 14 amino acids. The CDR3 protein is CASSQDRRVRGYTF. In nucleotides, the CDR3 is TGTGCCAGCAGCCAAGATCGCCGGGTACGAGGCTACACCTTC.

Only a few counts were recorded for this clonotype. The rearrangement uses TRBV7-6 and TRBJ1-6; TRBD1 agrees at 12 bases. Germline V lookup: CDR1 SGHVS, CDR2 FNYEAQ. Trimming cost V 4 bases and J 15 bases; bases outside gene matches: 10. The CDR3 length is 15 residues. The DNA for the CDR3 is TGTGCCAGCAGCTCCCGGGACAGGGGGCCGCGTCGCCTCCACTTT. It codes for CASSSRDRGPRRLHF.

The chain recombines TRBV20-1 with TRBJ1-2; D not resolved. The ends were cut back, 5 bases at V and 4 bases at J, with 8 bases in the middle. CDR1 is DFQATT, CDR2 SNEGSKA, per germline (reference sequence). The CDR3 extends over 11 amino acids. DNA for the CDR3: TGCAGTGCTGGAGCGGGCTATGGCTACACCTTC. It specifies CSAGAGYGYTF.

This chain uses TRBV12-3 or TRBV12-4 with TRBJ1-2; D gene uncertain. V lost 6 bases and J 8 bases, leaving 22 bases between the germline ends. The CDR3 is 15 residues long. The CDR3 coding sequence is TGTGCCAGCAGCCGCAATCCCAGGTCTAGTGGGGGCTACACCTTC. Protein product: CASSRNPRSSGGYTF.